This T cell receptor beta chain originates from a study of blood T cells in healthy people across ages. V lost 1 base, J lost 0 bases, and 10 bases lay in between. The CDR3 loop spans 16 amino acids. Germline V CDR1 and CDR2: SGHAT, FQNNGV. Primed by a sample-barcoded 5' primer and a J-beta primer mix, a second PCR proceeded for about 6 to 11 cycles. A 12-random-nucleotide template-switch adaptor tagged each cDNA molecule. TCRdb re-derived calls from the 5' RACE reads in MiXCR, one entry per CDR3 protein. The repertoire consists of approximately 600,000 distinct CDR3 sequences, with 58% occurring once and the leading ten covering 30% to 40%. Isolation per sample recovered at least 6 million PBMCs.

V and J are TRBV11-2 and TRBJ2-1; D unclear. Sequencing input: blood. The clonotype comes from a man aged 60 to 69 in good health. The CDR3: CASSLASNHSYNEQFF. In DNA, the CDR3 is TGTGCCAGCAGCTTAGCCTCTAATCACTCCTACAATGAGCAGTTCTTC.